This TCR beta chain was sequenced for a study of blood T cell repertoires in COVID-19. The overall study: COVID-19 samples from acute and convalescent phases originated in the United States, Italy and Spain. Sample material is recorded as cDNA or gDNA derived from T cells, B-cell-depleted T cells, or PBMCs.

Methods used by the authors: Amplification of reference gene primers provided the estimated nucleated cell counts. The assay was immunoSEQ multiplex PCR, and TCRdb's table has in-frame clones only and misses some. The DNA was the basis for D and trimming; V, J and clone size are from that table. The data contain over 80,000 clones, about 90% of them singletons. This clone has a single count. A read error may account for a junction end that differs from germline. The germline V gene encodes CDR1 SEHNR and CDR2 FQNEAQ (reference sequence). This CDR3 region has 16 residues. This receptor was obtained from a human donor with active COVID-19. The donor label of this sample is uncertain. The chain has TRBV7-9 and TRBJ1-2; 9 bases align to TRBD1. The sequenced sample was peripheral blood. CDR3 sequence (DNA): TGTGCCAGCAGCAATACAGTACAGGGGGCTAAATATGGCTACACCTTC. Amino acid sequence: CASSNTVQGAKYGYTF.